Each of the 15 T cell receptor beta chains below was sequenced from the same sample in a study of blood T cell repertoires in COVID-19. Some clones are missing from TCRdb's copy, which holds only in-frame ones; the method was immunoSEQ multiplex PCR. The sample holds approximately 150,000 clones; about 85% are singletons and the top ten take 2.6%. Input material: peripheral blood. These receptors all come from a human donor with acute or convalescent COVID-19. The donor label of this sample is uncertain.

The chain's CDR3 is CASLDLSSYGYEQYF. DNA for the CDR3: TGTGCCAGCTTAGATCTGTCTAGCTACGGCTACGAGCAGTACTTC. The chain couples TRBV7-9 to TRBJ2-7, with D possibly TRBD2 on 5 matching bases. The CDR3 has 15 residues. V lost 8 bases to trimming and J lost 3 bases, with 20 bases between them. CDR1 is SEHNR, CDR2 FQNEAQ, per germline (reference sequence).

The chain is built from TRBV30 and TRBJ2-7; D ambiguous. V was pared by 3 bases and J by 3 bases, with 3 bases between. The CDR3 contains 10 residues. Germline CDR1 reads GTSNPN; CDR2 reads SVGIG (reference sequence). CDR3 amino acids: CAWSGYEQYF. The CDR3 DNA reads as TGTGCCTGGAGCGGCTACGAGCAGTACTTC.

The V gene is TRBV7-9, the J gene TRBJ1-2, with TRBD1 as a possible D gene (5 bases). From germline, CDR1 is SEHNR and CDR2 FQNEAQ (reference sequence). CDR3 length equals 15 residues. The V gene lost 5 bases and the J gene lost 1 base, with 14 bases spanning the gap. The CDR3 loop is CASSPVGRVNYGYTF. In nucleotides, the CDR3 is TGTGCCAGCAGCCCGGTGGGCAGGGTTAACTATGGCTACACCTTC. The whole variable domain, remainder taken from reference TRBV7-9 and TRBJ1-2, is DTGVSQNPRHKITKRGQNVTFRCDPISEHNRLYWYRQTLGQGPEFLTYFQNEAQLEKSRLLSDRFSAERPKGSFSTLEIQRTEQGDSAMYLCASSPVGRVNYGYTFGSGTRLTVV.

The chain carries TRBV27 and TRBJ1-5, with 7 bases aligning to TRBD1. Germline V gene lookup returns CDR1 MNHEY and CDR2 SMNVEV (reference sequence). The V gene end was trimmed by 6 bases and the J gene end by 0 bases; junction bases not matched to a gene: 5. This CDR3 has 15 residues. The CDR3 nucleotides read TGTGCCAGCAGGCCGGGACAGATTAGCAATCAGCCCCAGCATTTT. Encoded protein: CASRPGQISNQPQHF.

The V and J genes are TRBV18 and TRBJ1-5; 8 nucleotides align to TRBD1. The V gene's germline CDR1 is KGHSH and CDR2 LQKENI. There are 16 residues in the CDR3. With 2 bases clipped from V and 4 bases from J, the junction kept 7 bases outside the gene matches. CDR3 sequence reads: CASSPDGTGGNQPQHF. The CDR3 DNA reads as TGTGCCAGCTCACCAGATGGTACAGGGGGGAATCAGCCCCAGCATTTT.

V and J are TRBV7-9 and TRBJ1-2, with TRBD1 matching 7 bases. V lost 5 bases and J lost 8; bases outside the gene matches: 14. The germline CDR1 and CDR2 sequences are SEHNR and FQNEAQ (reference sequence). The CDR3 spans 15 residues. CDR3 DNA: TGTGCCAGCAGCGCACAGGGGTTTTACAGTGTCGGCTACACCTTC. Translation: CASSAQGFYSVGYTF.

The chain recombines TRBV4-1 with TRBJ1-3; no reliable D call. Trimming removed 4 bases at V and 0 bases at J, with 16 bases between. The CDR3 loop spans 17 amino acids. Germline CDR1 is MGHRA and CDR2 is YSYEKL. CDR3 bases: TGCGCCAGCAGCCCGCGTAAAACCGGGAGCTCTGGAAACACCATATATTTT. Translating it yields CASSPRKTGSSGNTIYF.

V usage is TRBV27 and J usage is TRBJ1-1, with a possible D match to TRBD1 (5 bases). V gave up 5 bases and J gave up 3 bases, with 19 bases separating them. CDR1 is MNHEY and CDR2 is SMNVEV in the germline V gene (reference sequence). The CDR3 totals 16 residues. In nucleotides, the CDR3 is TGTGCCAGCAGTCCCCCTCGTCCGGCGGGGCACACTGAAGCTTTCTTT. Translating it yields CASSPPRPAGHTEAFF.

This chain uses TRBV5-6 with TRBJ2-3; TRBD2 matches 9 bases. V shed 0 bases, J shed 4 bases, and the junction held 3 bases outside the gene matches. The CDR3 consists of 15 residues. CDR1 and CDR2 from the germline V gene are SGHDT and YYEEEE. The CDR3 here is CASSLVSGSADTQYF. The CDR3 coding sequence is TGTGCCAGCAGCTTGGTTAGCGGGAGCGCAGATACGCAGTATTTT.

The J gene is TRBJ2-3, the V gene TRBV2; 11 nucleotides line up with TRBD2. The CDR3 contains 18 residues. Trimming cost V 7 bases and J 4 bases; bases outside gene matches: 16. Per the germline V gene, CDR1 is SNHLY and CDR2 is FYNNEI. CDR3 nucleotide sequence: TGTGCCAGCAAGGACAGGAGGTGGCTAGCGGGAGGCTCAGATACGCAGTATTTT. This encodes CASKDRRWLAGGSDTQYF.

This clone was recorded once. The CDR3 bases are TGTGCCAGCAGCCAAGAGTCTGGACAGCCGGGGACCCAGTACTTC. It yields the protein CASSQESGQPGTQYF. This chain links TRBV3-1 (or the pseudogene TRBV3-2) with TRBJ2-5, with D maybe TRBD1 (6 bases). V lost 0 bases and J 7 bases, leaving 15 bases between the germline ends. CDR3 length equals 15 residues. Per germline, CDR1 LGHDT and CDR2 YNNKEL (reference sequence).

The chain recombines TRBV27 with TRBJ1-2; 10 bases match TRBD1. The CDR3 contains 16 residues. The ends lost 0 bases at V and 4 bases at J; junction bases unmatched: 5. Germline values: CDR1 MNHEY, CDR2 SMNVEV (reference sequence). In DNA, the CDR3 is TGTGCCAGCAGTTTATCGGAGACAGGGGGCGCCTATGGCTACACCTTC. It codes for CASSLSETGGAYGYTF.

This chain joins TRBV11-2 and TRBJ1-1; TRBD1 is a possible D gene (6 bases). The germline V gene encodes CDR1 SGHAT and CDR2 FQNNGV. V gave up 2 bases and J gave up 1 base, with 11 bases separating them. CDR3 length equals 15 residues. The DNA for the CDR3 is TGTGCCAGCAGCTTAACTGGGGGCGGGAACACTGAAGCTTTCTTT. Translated, it gives CASSLTGGGNTEAFF.

CDR3 coding DNA: TGCGCCAGCAGACCGGGGGCAACTAATGAAAAACTGTTTTTT. This translates into CASRPGATNEKLFF. This chain joins TRBV5-1 and TRBJ1-4; D possibly corresponds to TRBD1 (5 bases). The CDR3 length is 14 residues. Trimming removed 5 bases from V and 0 bases from J, with 8 bases in between. Germline V lookup: CDR1 SGHRS, CDR2 YFSETQ.

The rearrangement uses TRBV12-3 or TRBV12-4 and TRBJ2-3, with 7 bases identical to TRBD1. The CDR3 runs to 12 residues. V gave up 6 bases and J gave up 11 bases; unmatched junction bases: 8. DNA for the CDR3: TGTGCCAGCAGCCCCGGACAGGAGGTGCAGTATTTT. Translating gives CASSPGQEVQYF.